A single sample is the source of the 11 T cell receptor beta chains below, sequenced in a study of blood T cell repertoires in COVID-19. Generated by immunoSEQ multiplex PCR, the TCRdb table keeps only in-frame clones and is missing some. In the table there are hundreds of thousands of clones, over 70% of which are singletons. Sequencing was performed on peripheral blood. The receptors come from a human donor in a cohort sampled during active COVID-19.

This chain links TRBV7-8 with TRBJ1-1; 10 bases map to TRBD1. CDR1 is SGHVS and CDR2 is FQNEAQ in the germline V gene. V lost 5 bases, J lost 5 bases, and 8 bases stayed unmatched. This CDR3 contains 15 residues. This CDR3 is CASSPPRTGGTEAFF. CDR3 sequence (DNA): TGTGCCAGCAGCCCGCCAAGGACAGGGGGGACTGAAGCTTTCTTT.

The J gene is TRBJ2-6, the V gene TRBV18, with D possibly matching TRBD1 (6 bases). The V gene's germline CDR1 is KGHSH and CDR2 LQKENI. The CDR3 runs 16 residues. V shed 6 bases and J shed 2 bases, with 14 bases lying between them. CDR3 in amino acids: CASSQAQGAGANVLTF. CDR3 DNA sequence: TGTGCCAGCTCCCAGGCACAGGGTGCTGGGGCCAACGTCCTGACTTTC.

The chain recombines TRBV5-1 with TRBJ2-2, with D perhaps matching TRBD2 (5 bases). The V end was cut by 4 bases, the J end by 0 bases, with 10 bases between. From germline, CDR1 is SGHRS and CDR2 YFSETQ. This CDR3 region has 15 residues. CDR3 bases: TGCGCCAGCAGCCCCGGACTCGCGAACACCGGGGAGCTGTTTTTT. This gives the protein CASSPGLANTGELFF.

The chain recombines TRBV29-1 with TRBJ1-5, with no clear D. From germline, CDR1 is SQVTM and CDR2 ANQGSEA. With 4 bases removed from V and 3 bases from J, the gap between germline ends came to 13 bases. This CDR3 region has 14 residues. CDR3 DNA: TGCAGCGTTGTGGCCGCAGGTATCAATCAGCCCCAGCATTTT. Protein: CSVVAAGINQPQHF.

The chain joins TRBV5-6 to TRBJ1-2, with unresolved D. The CDR3 extends over 13 amino acids. Germline CDR1 SGHDT, CDR2 YYEEEE. V was cut by 0 bases and J by 5 bases, with 8 bases left in between. CDR3 amino acids: CASSLVAGYGYTF. The CDR3, as DNA: TGTGCCAGCAGCTTGGTAGCGGGGTATGGCTACACCTTC.

This clone occurred once. The CDR3 here is CASSPQSGVYF. CDR3 in DNA: TGTGCCAGCAGCCCACAATCAGGGGTATATTTT. The V gene is TRBV6-6, the J gene TRBJ1-3, with D tentatively TRBD1 (6 bases). V was shortened by 6 bases and J by 14 bases, with 14 bases between the two germline ends. The CDR3 runs 11 residues. Germline CDR1 is MNHNY and CDR2 is SVGAGI (reference sequence).

The chain carries TRBV6-5 and TRBJ2-7, with D possibly matching TRBD1 (5 bases). Deletions cut 5 bases from V and 1 base from J, with 12 bases between. The V gene's germline CDR1 is MNHEY and CDR2 SVGAGI. The CDR3 extends over 14 amino acids. CDR3 bases: TGTGCCAGCAGTATAACAGACAGTTCCTACGAGCAGTACTTC. Translation: CASSITDSSYEQYF.

This clone showed up just once. V usage is TRBV23-1 and J usage is TRBJ1-2; perhaps TRBD1 as D (5 bases). TRBV23-1 is an open reading frame whose function is uncertain. Deletions cut 0 bases from V and 5 bases from J, with 16 bases between. The CDR3 sequence is 16 residues long. Here the CDR3 DNA reads TGCGCCAGCAGTCAATCCCCCTCCAGGGTAGTGTATGGCTACACCTTC. Protein: CASSQSPSRVVYGYTF.

This rearrangement joins TRBV4-2 to TRBJ2-5, with D perhaps matching TRBD2 (6 bases). Germline V gives CDR1 LGHNA, CDR2 YNFKEQ. This CDR3 contains 14 residues. Trimming stripped 4 bases from V and 4 bases from J, with 13 bases between. The CDR3 region is CASSLTRRGETQYF. The CDR3 DNA sequence: TGTGCCAGCAGCCTGACACGGAGGGGAGAGACCCAGTACTTC.

The chain joins TRBV10-3 to TRBJ1-1, with D maybe TRBD1 (5 bases). Germline loops: CDR1 ENHRY, CDR2 SYGVKD. CDR3 length: 15 residues. Between the trimmed V and J ends, which lost 2 bases and 2 bases, there was a span of 12 bases. The CDR3 protein is CAISETPGGNTEAFF. In nucleotides, the CDR3 is TGTGCCATCAGTGAGACGCCCGGGGGAAACACTGAAGCTTTCTTT.

This rearrangement joins TRBV18 to TRBJ1-6; unclear D gene. Germline CDR1 is KGHSH and CDR2 is LQKENI. The CDR3 contains 15 residues. V was shortened by 0 bases and J by 3 bases, with 6 bases between the two germline ends. The CDR3 sequence: CASSPPLSYNSPLHF. The DNA of the CDR3 is TGTGCCAGCTCACCACCTCTCAGCTATAATTCACCCCTCCACTTT.